This T cell receptor beta chain was documented in a study of T cell repertoires in enteric fever (dated by TCRdb to 2016 to 2019). About the study as a whole: Using volunteers experimentally challenged with Salmonella Typhi or Paratyphi A, the study rebuilt the Salmonella-specific repertoire of circulating effector CD4+ T cells. To pick out the circulating effector CD4+ T cells responding to Salmonella infection, the researchers turned to mass cytometry. Tetramers loaded with CdtB(105-125) peptide variants (SP110Y, ST110H) were used to stain T cells, including ex vivo. Four approaches were merged in the work: T cell receptor sequencing, unbiased single-cell cloning, mass cytometry and live fluorescence barcoding.

Only a few counts were recorded for this clonotype. Its target antigen remains unknown. Per-base quality was not reported, and no clone a single base away is much larger than it. Including the terminal cysteine and phenylalanine, the CDR3 comprises 17 residues. Of the read, only the CDR3 DNA is kept; its 51 bases are in frame from base 1. CDR1 and CDR2 are read off the germline V gene as MDHEN and SYDVKM. At the junction V is shortened by 5 bases and J by 0 bases; bases outside the gene matches: 11. The sequencer was an Illumina MiSeq. The public sequencing data were trimmed at Q25 with fastp and processed into clonotypes with MiXCR by TCRdb, which kept only in-frame beta chains. Rows merge per CDR3 protein into single entries with the most common DNA and genes. This sample has fewer than 2,000 distinct CDR3 sequences in its table, and around a third of those were observed once. The ten most abundant clones make up 15% to 20% of the sample.

The research as a whole found: S. Typhi- and S. Paratyphi A-specific immunodominant T cell antigens were identified as HlyE and CdtB, respectively. Among the expanded clonotypes were cross-reactive responses to distantly related Salmonella serovars as well as clones that recognized antigens unique to S. Typhi or S. Paratyphi A. Single amino acid differences in the immunodominant proteins CdtB and PhoN appeared to drive the accumulation of T cells that did not cross-react between serovars.

The chain joins TRBV28 to TRBJ2-3; TRBD1 aligns with 7 central bases. The source is a human donor with Salmonella enteric fever, either typhoid or paratyphoid (not recorded which). The sample taken for sequencing was CCR7- CD38- CD4+ T cells from PBMCs. The nucleotide sequence is given as TGTGCCAGCAGTCCAGTCCAGACAGGGCTTAGCACAGATACGCAGTATTTT. This codes for CASSPVQTGLSTDTQYF.